This T cell receptor beta chain was found in a study of cytomegalovirus exposure and HLA in healthy donors. This clone was picked up one time. Its antigen remains unidentified. Amplification used 60 Vbeta primers and 13 Jbeta primers. Only in-frame clones appear in the TCRdb table, and some are missing; sequencing was by immunoSEQ multiplex PCR. The sample has about 100,000 clones, roughly 85% seen once. V was shortened by 4 bases and J by 7 bases, with 14 bases between the two germline ends. The germline CDR1 and CDR2 sequences are SGHDT and YYEEEE. This CDR3 region has 13 residues. Study results and caveats: One variant, a missense change in DCLRE1C, was linked in a later analysis to TCR beta V- and J-gene trimming. Productive rates of about 87% or about 30% were seen for most TCR beta V segments in an earlier analysis. Sequencing probably produced one cluster of sequence variants that were highly shared.

The source is a young man in good health and CMV-seronegative. The specimen was PBMCs. This chain links TRBV5-6 with TRBJ2-5, with unresolved D. DNA of the CDR3: TGTGCCAGCAGCCCCGAGAATTCGGGGACCCAGTACTTC. Its protein is CASSPENSGTQYF. Combining the CDR3 with reference TRBV5-6 and TRBJ2-5 gives the whole variable domain DAGVTQSPTHLIKTRGQQVTLRCSPKSGHDTVSWYQQALGQGPQFIFQYYEEEERQRGNFPDRFSGHQFPNYSSELNVNALLLGDSALYLCASSPENSGTQYFGPGTRLLVL.